This T cell receptor (beta chain) was sequenced in a study of CD8+ T cells in alopecia areata. Study-wide points: Researchers reported that TCR sharing among patients proved less clear than in mice, possibly HLA-linked.

In its sample, this clone was seen a few times. Its specificity is not known. CD4+ and CD8+ T cells were sorted from PBMCs. Following RNA extraction, reverse transcription yielded cDNA that acted as the sequencing template. Only in-frame clones appear in the TCRdb table, and some are missing; sequencing was by immunoSEQ multiplex PCR. The table has around 130,000 clones, 50% to 60% seen once; the top ten hold 4.5%. In germline, CDR1 is MNHEY, CDR2 SVGAGI. V lost 4 bases and J 3 bases, leaving 18 bases between the germline ends. This CDR3 spans 16 amino acids. This sequence joins TRBV6-5 and TRBJ2-5, with a tentative D call TRBD1 (6 bases). The specimen comprised CD4+ T cells sorted from blood, sampled at week 0. The TCR comes from a human donor with alopecia areata. The CDR3 DNA follows: TGTGCCAGCAGTTCGGGCGATCGGACAGTAAAAGAGACCCAGTACTTC. Its protein product is CASSSGDRTVKETQYF.